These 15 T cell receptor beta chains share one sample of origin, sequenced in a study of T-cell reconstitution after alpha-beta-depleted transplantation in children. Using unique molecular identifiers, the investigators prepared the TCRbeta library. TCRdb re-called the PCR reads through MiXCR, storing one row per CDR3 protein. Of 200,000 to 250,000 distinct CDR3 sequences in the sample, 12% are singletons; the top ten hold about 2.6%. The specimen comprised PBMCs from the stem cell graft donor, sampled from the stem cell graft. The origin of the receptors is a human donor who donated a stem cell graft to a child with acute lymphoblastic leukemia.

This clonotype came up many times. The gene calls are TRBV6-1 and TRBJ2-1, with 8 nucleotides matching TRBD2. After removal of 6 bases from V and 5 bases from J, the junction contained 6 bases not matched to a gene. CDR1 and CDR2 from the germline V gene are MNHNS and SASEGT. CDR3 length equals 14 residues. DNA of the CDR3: TGTGCCAGCAGCGGGACTAGTCCCCACAATGAGCAGTTCTTC. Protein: CASSGTSPHNEQFF.

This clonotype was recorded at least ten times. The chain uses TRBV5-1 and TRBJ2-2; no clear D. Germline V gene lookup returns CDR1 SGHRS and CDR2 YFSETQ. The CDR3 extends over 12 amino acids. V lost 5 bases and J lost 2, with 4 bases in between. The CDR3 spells CASRGNTGELFF. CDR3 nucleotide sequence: TGCGCCAGCAGGGGAAACACCGGGGAGCTGTTTTTT.

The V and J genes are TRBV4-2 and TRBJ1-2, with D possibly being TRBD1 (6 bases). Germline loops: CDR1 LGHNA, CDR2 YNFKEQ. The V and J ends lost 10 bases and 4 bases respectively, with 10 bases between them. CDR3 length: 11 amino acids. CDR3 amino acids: CATGQFYGYTF. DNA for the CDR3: TGTGCCACCGGACAGTTCTATGGCTACACCTTC.

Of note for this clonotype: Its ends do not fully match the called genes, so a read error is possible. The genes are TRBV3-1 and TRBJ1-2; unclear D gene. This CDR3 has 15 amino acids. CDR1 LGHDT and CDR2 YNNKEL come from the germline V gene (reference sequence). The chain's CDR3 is CASCQDKGWNSGYTF. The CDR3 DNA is TGTGCCAGCTGCCAAGATAAAGGGTGGAATAGTGGCTACACCTTC. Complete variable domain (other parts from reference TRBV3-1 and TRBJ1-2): DTAVSQTPKYLVTQMGNDKSIKCEQNLGHDTMYWYKQDSKKFLKIMFSYNNKELIINETVPNRFSPKSPDKAHLNLHINSLELGDSAVYFCASCQDKGWNSGYTFGSGTRLTVV.

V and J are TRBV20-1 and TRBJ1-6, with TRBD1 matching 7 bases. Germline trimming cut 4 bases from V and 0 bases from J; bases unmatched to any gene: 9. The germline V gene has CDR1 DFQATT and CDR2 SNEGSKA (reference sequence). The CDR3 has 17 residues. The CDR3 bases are TGCAGTGCTACGCGGGGACAGCAGAGCTCCTATAATTCACCCCTCCACTTT. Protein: CSATRGQQSSYNSPLHF.

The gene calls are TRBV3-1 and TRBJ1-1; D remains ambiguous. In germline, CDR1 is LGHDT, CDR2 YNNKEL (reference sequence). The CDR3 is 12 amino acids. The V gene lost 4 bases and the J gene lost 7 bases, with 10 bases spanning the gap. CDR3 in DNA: TGTGCCAGCAGCCTCCACGTGGGTGAAGCTTTCTTT. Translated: CASSLHVGEAFF.

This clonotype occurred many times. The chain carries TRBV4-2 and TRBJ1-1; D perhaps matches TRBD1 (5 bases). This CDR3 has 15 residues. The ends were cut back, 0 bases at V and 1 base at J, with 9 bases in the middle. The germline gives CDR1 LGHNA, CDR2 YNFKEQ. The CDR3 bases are TGTGCCAGCAGCCAAGATCGGGGGGGGAACACTGAAGCTTTCTTT. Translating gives CASSQDRGGNTEAFF.

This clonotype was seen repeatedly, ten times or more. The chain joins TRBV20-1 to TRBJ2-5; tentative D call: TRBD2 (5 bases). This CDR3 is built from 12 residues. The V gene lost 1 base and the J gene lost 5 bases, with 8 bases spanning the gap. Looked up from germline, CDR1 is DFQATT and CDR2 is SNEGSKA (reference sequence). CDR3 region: CSARARRETQYF. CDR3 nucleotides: TGCAGTGCTAGAGCGAGGAGGGAGACCCAGTACTTC.

The CDR3 reads CASSLKQGWQPQHF. CDR3 DNA sequence: TGTGCCAGCTCCCTTAAACAGGGGTGGCAGCCCCAGCATTTT. The chain combines TRBV18 with TRBJ1-5, with 7 bases fitting TRBD1. V dropped 6 bases and J dropped 7; count of bases not matched to a gene: 9. The CDR3 has 14 amino acids. Looked up from germline, CDR1 is KGHSH and CDR2 is LQKENI.

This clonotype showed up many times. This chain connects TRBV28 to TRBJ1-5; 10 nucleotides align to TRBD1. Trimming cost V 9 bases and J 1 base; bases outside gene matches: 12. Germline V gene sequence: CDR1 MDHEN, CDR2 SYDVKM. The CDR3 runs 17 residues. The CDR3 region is CASNGQGEAGSNQPQHF. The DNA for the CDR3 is TGTGCCAGTAACGGACAGGGGGAGGCTGGGAGCAATCAGCCCCAGCATTTT. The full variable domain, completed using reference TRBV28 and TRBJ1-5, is DVKVTQSSRYLVKRTGEKVFLECVQDMDHENMFWYRQDPGLGLRLIYFSYDVKMKEKGDIPEGYSVSREKKERFSLILESASTNQTSMYLCASNGQGEAGSNQPQHFGDGTRLSIL.

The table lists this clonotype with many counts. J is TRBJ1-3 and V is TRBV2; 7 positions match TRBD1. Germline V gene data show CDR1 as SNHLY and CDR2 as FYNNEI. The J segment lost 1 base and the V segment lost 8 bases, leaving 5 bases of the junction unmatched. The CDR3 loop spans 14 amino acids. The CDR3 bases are TGTGCCAGCCCGGACAGGAAATCTGGAAACACCATATATTTT. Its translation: CASPDRKSGNTIYF. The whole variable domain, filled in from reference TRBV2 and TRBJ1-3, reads EPEVTQTPSHQVTQMGQEVILRCVPISNHLYFYWYRQILGQKVEFLVSFYNNEISEKSEIFDDQFSVERPDGSNFTLKIRSTKLEDSAMYFCASPDRKSGNTIYFGEGSWLTVV.

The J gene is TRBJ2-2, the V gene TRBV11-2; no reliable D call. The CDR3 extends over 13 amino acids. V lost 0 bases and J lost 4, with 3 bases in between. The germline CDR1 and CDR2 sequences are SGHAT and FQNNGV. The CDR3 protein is CASSLEVTGELFF. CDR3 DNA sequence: TGTGCCAGCAGCTTAGAGGTCACCGGGGAGCTGTTTTTT.

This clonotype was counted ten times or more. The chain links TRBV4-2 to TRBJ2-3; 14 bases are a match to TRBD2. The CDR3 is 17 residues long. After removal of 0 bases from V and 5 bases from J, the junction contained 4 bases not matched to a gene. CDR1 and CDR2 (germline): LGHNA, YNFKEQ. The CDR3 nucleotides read TGTGCCAGCAGCCAAGATGGGACTAGCGGGAGTCAAGATACGCAGTATTTT. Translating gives CASSQDGTSGSQDTQYF.

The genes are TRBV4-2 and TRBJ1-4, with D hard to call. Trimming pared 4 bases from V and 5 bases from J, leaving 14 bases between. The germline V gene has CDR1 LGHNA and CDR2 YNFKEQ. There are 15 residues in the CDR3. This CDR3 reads CASSRLQSKNEKLFF. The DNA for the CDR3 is TGTGCCAGCAGCCGCCTACAGTCCAAAAATGAAAAACTGTTTTTT.

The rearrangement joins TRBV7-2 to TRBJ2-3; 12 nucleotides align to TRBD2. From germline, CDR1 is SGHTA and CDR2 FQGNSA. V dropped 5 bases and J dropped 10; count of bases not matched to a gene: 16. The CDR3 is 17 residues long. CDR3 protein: CASSPRIASGGGWAQYF. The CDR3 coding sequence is TGTGCCAGCAGCCCCCGTATTGCTAGCGGGGGGGGGTGGGCGCAGTATTTT.